This TCR beta chain is drawn from a study of blood T cell repertoires in COVID-19. Germline V gives CDR1 LNHDA, CDR2 SQIVND (reference sequence). Trimming removed 6 bases from V and 9 bases from J; junction bases left unmatched: 10. CDR3 length: 14 residues. Clones were read by immunoSEQ multiplex PCR, and TCRdb kept only the in-frame ones, dropping some. The sample has under 200,000 clones; approximately 82% are singletons. The TCR originated in a woman in her sixties with acute COVID-19. The sample taken for sequencing was PBMCs or T cells enriched from blood (not recorded which). The rearrangement uses TRBV19 and TRBJ2-1, with 8 bases that match TRBD2. In nucleotides, the CDR3 is TGTGCCAGTAGGCCGAGCGGGAGTCTGCCTGAGCAGTTCTTC. Translation: CASRPSGSLPEQFF.